This TCR beta chain was identified in a study of blood T cell repertoires in COVID-19. The overall study: Samples taken during acute and convalescent COVID-19 were collected in the United States, Italy and Spain.

The assay was immunoSEQ multiplex PCR, and TCRdb's table has in-frame clones only and misses some. Of 130,000 to 150,000 clones in the sample, roughly 80% are singletons; the top ten hold about 4%. The J segment lost 5 bases and the V segment lost 2 bases, leaving 19 bases of the junction unmatched. The CDR3 is 19 residues long. Germline assignment: CDR1 SGHNT and CDR2 YYREEE (reference sequence). The rearrangement uses TRBV5-4 and TRBJ1-2; 9 nucleotides align to TRBD1. Sequencing was done on a sample of peripheral blood. The receptor comes from a man between 65 and 85 years old who had recovered from COVID-19. The CDR3 nucleotides are TGTGCCAGCAGCTTCCTAACCGGGACAGGGTCCGTTTCTGCATATGGCTACACCTTC. Translating it yields CASSFLTGTGSVSAYGYTF.